This T cell receptor beta chain was obtained from a study of shared clonotypes between healthy human individuals. About the study: CD8 memory received one plate per donor, CD8 naive two, CD4 memory three and CD4 naive three. Study outcomes and limitations: Larger richness was generally estimated for naive than memory subsets.

It was about 210 ng DNA, 25,000 to 35,000 T cell genomes, that sorted-subset replicate PCRs used. This table comes from immunoSEQ multiplex PCR, and its TCRdb copy is limited to in-frame clones, with some not included. Among around 700,000 clones listed, around 74% were seen once. Trimming removed 6 bases from V and 6 bases from J; junction bases left unmatched: 5. CDR3 length: 14 amino acids. CDR1 and CDR2 (germline): MNHEY, SMNVEV (reference sequence). This clone was recorded once. Antigen specificity is unknown. The material sequenced was memory CD4+ T cells sorted from blood. Documented subset: CD45RA-negative fraction. The rearrangement uses TRBV27 and TRBJ1-5; 10 nucleotides line up with TRBD1. This clonotype was sampled from a woman in her twenties or thirties in good health. The DNA of the CDR3 is TGTGCCAGCAGAACAGGGACAGGGGCTCAGCCCCAGCATTTT. It yields the protein CASRTGTGAQPQHF.